This T cell receptor beta chain is from a study of blood T cell repertoires in COVID-19. On the study more broadly: T cells, B-cell-depleted T cells, or PBMCs provided the cDNA or gDNA that served as material.

Details on this clone: Different DNA sequences within this sample yield the same CDR3.

Sequencing was performed with immunoSEQ multiplex PCR; in TCRdb, only in-frame clones are kept and a portion is missing. The sample holds 180,000 or so clones, 65% to 90% seen once. V lost 3 bases and J lost 0, with 9 bases in between. The CDR3 length is 14 residues. From germline, CDR1 is MNHEY and CDR2 SMNVEV (reference sequence). The V and J genes are TRBV27 and TRBJ2-7; D call uncertain. The receptor was isolated from a man between 60 and 75 years old with acute or convalescent COVID-19. The sequenced material came from peripheral blood. The CDR3 reads CASSFRPSSYEQYF. CDR3 sequence (DNA): TGTGCCAGCAGTTTTCGGCCTAGCTCCTACGAGCAGTACTTC.